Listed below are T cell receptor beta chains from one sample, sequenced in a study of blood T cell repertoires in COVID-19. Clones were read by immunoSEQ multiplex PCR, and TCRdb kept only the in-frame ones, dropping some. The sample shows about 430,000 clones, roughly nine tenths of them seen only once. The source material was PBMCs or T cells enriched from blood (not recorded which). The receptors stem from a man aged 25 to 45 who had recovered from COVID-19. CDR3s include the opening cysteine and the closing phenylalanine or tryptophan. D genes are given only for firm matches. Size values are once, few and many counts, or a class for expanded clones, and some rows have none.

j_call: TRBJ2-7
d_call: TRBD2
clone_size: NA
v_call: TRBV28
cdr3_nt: TGTGCCAGCAGTCCAGGACTAGCGGGAGCAAATGGCGAGCAGTACTTC
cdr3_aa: CASSPGLAGANGEQYF

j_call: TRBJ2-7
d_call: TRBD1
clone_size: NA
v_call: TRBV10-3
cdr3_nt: TGTGCCATCAGGGACAGGGGAAGGGGCTCCTACGAGCAGTACTTC
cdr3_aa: CAIRDRGRGSYEQYF

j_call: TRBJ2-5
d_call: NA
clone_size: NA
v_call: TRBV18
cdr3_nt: TGTGCCAGCTCACCACCGATGGGACAAGGGGAGACCCAGTACTTC
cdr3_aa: CASSPPMGQGETQYF

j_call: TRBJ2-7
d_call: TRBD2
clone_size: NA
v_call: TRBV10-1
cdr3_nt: TGCGCCAGCAGTGAGTCCCCAGGACTAGCGGGAAGCTACGAGCAGTACTTC
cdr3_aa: CASSESPGLAGSYEQYF

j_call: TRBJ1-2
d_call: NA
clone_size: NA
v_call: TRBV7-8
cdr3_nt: TGTGCCAGCAGCTTAGCCGGGGCAAGCGGGACTTACACCTTC
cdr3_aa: CASSLAGASGTYTF

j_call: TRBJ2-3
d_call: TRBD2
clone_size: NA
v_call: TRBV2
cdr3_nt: TGTGCCAGCAGTGTGGGGGGACTAGCGGGAGGCACAGATACGCAGTATTTT
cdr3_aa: CASSVGGLAGGTDTQYF

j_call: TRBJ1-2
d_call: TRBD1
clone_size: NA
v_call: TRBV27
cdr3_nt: TGTGCCAGCACCAAGACAGGGGGACGTGGCTACACCTTC
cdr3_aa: CASTKTGGRGYTF

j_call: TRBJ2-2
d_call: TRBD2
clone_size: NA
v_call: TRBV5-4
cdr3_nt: TGTGCCAGCAGCTTAGGGACTAGCGGAGGCACCGGGGAGCTGTTTTTT
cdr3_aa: CASSLGTSGGTGELFF

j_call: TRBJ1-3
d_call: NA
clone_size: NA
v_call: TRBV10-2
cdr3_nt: TGCGCCAGCAGTGTAGAAAACACCATATATTTT
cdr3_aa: CASSVENTIYF

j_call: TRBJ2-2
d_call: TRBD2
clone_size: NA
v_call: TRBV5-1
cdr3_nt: TGCGCCAGCAGCCCGGGACTAGCCTCTTACACCGGGGAGCTGTTTTTT
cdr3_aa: CASSPGLASYTGELFF

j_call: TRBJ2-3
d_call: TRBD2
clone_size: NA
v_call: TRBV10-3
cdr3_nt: TGTGCCAGTTGGACTAGCGATATGGCAGATACGCAGTATTTT
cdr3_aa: CASWTSDMADTQYF

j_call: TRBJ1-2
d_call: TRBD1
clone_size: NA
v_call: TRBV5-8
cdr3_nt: TGTGCCAGCTCACCAAGAGACAGGGGTTATGGCTACACCTTC
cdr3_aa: CASSPRDRGYGYTF

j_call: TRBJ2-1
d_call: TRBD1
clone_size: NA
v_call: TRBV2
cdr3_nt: TGTGCCAGCAGTTGGGACAGGGTCTCATACAATGAGCAGTTCTTC
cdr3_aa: CASSWDRVSYNEQFF

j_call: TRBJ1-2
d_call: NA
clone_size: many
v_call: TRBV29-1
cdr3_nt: TGCAGCGTTGATGGGGGGGCCTACACCTTC
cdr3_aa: CSVDGGAYTF

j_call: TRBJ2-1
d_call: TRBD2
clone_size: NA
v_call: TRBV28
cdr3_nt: TGTGCCAGCAGTCCGCCAGGTAGCGGGAGAAATAATGAGCAGTTCTTC
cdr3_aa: CASSPPGSGRNNEQFF

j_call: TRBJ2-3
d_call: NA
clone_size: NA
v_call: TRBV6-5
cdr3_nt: TGTGCCAGCAGACCTGGAGGCACAGATACGCAGTATTTT
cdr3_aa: CASRPGGTDTQYF

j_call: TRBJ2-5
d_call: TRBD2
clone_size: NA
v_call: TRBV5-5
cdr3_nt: TGTGCCAGCAGCTGGAGCGGGAGGGCCGCGGAGACCCAGTACTTC
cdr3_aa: CASSWSGRAAETQYF

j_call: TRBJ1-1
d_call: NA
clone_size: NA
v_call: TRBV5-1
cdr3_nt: TGCGCCAGCACCTCGAACCCAGGGGAAATCGCTGAAGCTTTCTTT
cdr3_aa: CASTSNPGEIAEAFF

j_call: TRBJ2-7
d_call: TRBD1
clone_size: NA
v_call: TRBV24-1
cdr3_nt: TGTGCCACCAGTGATTCTGCGTTAGACAGGACAGGGATCTACGAGCAGTACTTC
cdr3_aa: CATSDSALDRTGIYEQYF

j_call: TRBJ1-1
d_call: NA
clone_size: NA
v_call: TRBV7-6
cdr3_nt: TGTGCCAGCAGCTTAGGGGCCATGAACACTGAAGCTTTCTTT
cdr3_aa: CASSLGAMNTEAFF

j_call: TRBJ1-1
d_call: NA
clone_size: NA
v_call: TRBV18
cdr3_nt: TGTGCCAGCTCACTCAGCACAAACAGGGCCGGAGCTTTCTTT
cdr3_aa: CASSLSTNRAGAFF

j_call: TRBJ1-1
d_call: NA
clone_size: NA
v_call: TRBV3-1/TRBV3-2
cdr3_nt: TGTGCCAGCAGCCAAGATACCGGGGGCACTGAAGCTTTCTTT
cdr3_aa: CASSQDTGGTEAFF

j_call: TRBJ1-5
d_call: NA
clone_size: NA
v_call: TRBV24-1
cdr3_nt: TGTGCCACCAGTGTAGGGGACATTGAGCCCCAGCATTTT
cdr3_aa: CATSVGDIEPQHF

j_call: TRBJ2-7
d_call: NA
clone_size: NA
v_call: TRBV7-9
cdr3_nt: TGTGCCAGCAGCTTAAAGGGTAGTGTTGGGAGCTCCTACGAGCAGTACTTC
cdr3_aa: CASSLKGSVGSSYEQYF

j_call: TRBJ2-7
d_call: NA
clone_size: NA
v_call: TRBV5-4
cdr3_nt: TGTGCCAGCAGTAATTACGAGCAGTACTTC
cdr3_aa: CASSNYEQYF

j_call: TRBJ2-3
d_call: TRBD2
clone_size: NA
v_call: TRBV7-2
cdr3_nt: TGTGCCAGCAGCCTCGGGACTAGCGTCACAGATACGCAGTATTTT
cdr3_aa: CASSLGTSVTDTQYF

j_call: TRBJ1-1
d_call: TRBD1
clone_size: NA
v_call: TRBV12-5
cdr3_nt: TGTGCTAGTGGTTTGGTAGTCGGACAGGGGACTGAAGCTTTCTTT
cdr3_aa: CASGLVVGQGTEAFF

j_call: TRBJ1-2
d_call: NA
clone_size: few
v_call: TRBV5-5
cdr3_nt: TGTGCCAGCAGCTTCACTAACTATGGCTACACCTTC
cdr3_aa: CASSFTNYGYTF

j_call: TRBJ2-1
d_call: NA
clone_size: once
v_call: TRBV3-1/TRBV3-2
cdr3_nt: TGTGCCAGCAGCCAAGAAGGGAGAACCTACAATGAGCAGTTCTTC
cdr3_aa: CASSQEGRTYNEQFF

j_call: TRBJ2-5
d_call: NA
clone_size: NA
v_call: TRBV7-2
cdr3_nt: TGTGCCAGCAGCTCTCGTAGCGGTCCAGAGACCCAGTACTTC
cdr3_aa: CASSSRSGPETQYF

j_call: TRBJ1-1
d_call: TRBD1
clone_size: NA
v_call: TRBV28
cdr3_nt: TGTGCCAGCAGGAGGGGACAGGGGTTAACTGAAGCTTTCTTT
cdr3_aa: CASRRGQGLTEAFF

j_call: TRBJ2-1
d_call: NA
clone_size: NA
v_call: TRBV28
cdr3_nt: TGTGCCAGCAGCCATACCGGGAGCTCCTACAATGAGCAGTTCTTC
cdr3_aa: CASSHTGSSYNEQFF

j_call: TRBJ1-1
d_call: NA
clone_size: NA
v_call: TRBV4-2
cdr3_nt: TGTGCCAGCAAGCCACTGGGGGACAAAAACACTGAAGCTTTCTTT
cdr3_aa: CASKPLGDKNTEAFF

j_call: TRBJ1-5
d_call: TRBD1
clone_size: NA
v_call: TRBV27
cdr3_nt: TGTGCCAGCAGCACACAGGGGGGTGGCCAGCCCCAGCATTTT
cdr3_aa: CASSTQGGGQPQHF

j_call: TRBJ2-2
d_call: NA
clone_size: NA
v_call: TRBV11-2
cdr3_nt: TGTGCCAGCAGCCGCACCGCGGCGGCAAACACCGGGGAGCTGTTTTTT
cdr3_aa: CASSRTAAANTGELFF

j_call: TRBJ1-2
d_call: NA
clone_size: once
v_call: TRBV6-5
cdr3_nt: TGTGCCAGCAGTCCCCGGGGTGAGGGCTATGGCTACACCTTC
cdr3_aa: CASSPRGEGYGYTF

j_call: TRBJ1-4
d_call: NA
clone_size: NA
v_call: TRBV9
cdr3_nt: TGTGCCAGCAGCCCTGCGGGGGGGCTAACTAATGAAAAACTGTTTTTT
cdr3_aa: CASSPAGGLTNEKLFF

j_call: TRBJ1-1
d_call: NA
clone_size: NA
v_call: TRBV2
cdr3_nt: TGTGCCAGCAGTGAAGGACTCAGGGCGCAGAACACTGAAGCTTTCTTT
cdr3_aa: CASSEGLRAQNTEAFF

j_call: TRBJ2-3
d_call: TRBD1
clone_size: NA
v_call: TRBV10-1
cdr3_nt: TGCGCCAGCAGTGTTGGGACAGGGGTTACAGATACGCAGTATTTT
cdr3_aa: CASSVGTGVTDTQYF

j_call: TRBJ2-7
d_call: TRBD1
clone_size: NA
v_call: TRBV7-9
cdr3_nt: TGTGCCAGCAGCCCAGACAGGGAAACGCCGCAGTACTTC
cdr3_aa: CASSPDRETPQYF

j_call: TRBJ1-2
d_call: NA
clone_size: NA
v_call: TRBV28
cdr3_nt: TGTGCCAGCAGTCCACCACAAAAATCCTATGGCTACACCTTC
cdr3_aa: CASSPPQKSYGYTF

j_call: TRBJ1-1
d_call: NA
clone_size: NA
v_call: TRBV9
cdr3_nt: TGTGCCAGCAGCATGAGCGAGGGCGGGTACACTGAAGCTTTCTTT
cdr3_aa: CASSMSEGGYTEAFF

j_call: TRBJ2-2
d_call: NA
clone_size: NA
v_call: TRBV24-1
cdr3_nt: TGTGCCACCGGGCGCGATTTTAACACCGGGGAGCTGTTTTTT
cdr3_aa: CATGRDFNTGELFF

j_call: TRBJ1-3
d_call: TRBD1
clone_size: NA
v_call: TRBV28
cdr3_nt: TGTGCCAGCAGTTTGGGCGGGACAGACTCTGGAAACACCATATATTTT
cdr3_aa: CASSLGGTDSGNTIYF

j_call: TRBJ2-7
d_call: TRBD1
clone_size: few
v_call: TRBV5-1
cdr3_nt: TGCGCCAGCAGCTTGGCCGCCGGGACAGCTTACGAGCAGTACTTC
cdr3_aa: CASSLAAGTAYEQYF

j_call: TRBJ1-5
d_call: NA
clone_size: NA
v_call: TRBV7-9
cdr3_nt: TGTGCCAGCAGCTTGGGAGACACAATAAATCAGCCCCAGCATTTT
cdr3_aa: CASSLGDTINQPQHF

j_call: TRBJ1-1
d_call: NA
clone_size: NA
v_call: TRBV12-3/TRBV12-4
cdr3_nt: TGTGCCAGCAGTTTATCCTTGAACACTGAAGCTTTCTTT
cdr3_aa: CASSLSLNTEAFF

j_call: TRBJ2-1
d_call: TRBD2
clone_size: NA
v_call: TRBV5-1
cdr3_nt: TGCGCCAGCAGCTCACTAGCGGGAGGGGGAGATGAGCAGTTCTTC
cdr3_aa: CASSSLAGGGDEQFF

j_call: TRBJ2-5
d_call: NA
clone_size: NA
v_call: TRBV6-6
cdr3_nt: TGTGCCAGCAGTCTTATGGGGGGAGAGACCCAGTACTTC
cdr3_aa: CASSLMGGETQYF

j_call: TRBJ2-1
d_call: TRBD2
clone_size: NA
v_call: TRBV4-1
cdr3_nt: TGCGCCAGCAGCCTCGGACTAGCCTCTAGTAGGGAGCAGTTCTTC
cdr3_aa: CASSLGLASSREQFF

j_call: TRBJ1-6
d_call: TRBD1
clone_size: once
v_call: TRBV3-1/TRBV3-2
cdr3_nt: TGTGCCAGCAGCCAAGAGACAGGGGTCTATAATTCACCCCTCCACTTT
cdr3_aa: CASSQETGVYNSPLHF

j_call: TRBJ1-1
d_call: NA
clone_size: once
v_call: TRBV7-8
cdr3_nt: TGTGCCAGCAGCTTGTTTGGACAGATGAACACTGAAGCTTTCTTT
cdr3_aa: CASSLFGQMNTEAFF

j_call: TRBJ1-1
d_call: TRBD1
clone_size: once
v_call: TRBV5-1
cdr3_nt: TGCGCCAGCAGCTCACAGGGGCGAGGGTACACTGAAGCTTTCTTT
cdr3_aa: CASSSQGRGYTEAFF

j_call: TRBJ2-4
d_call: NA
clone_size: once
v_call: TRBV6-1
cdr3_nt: TGTGCCAGCAGTGAAGCTAGCGGAATAAAAAACATTCAGTACTTC
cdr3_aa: CASSEASGIKNIQYF